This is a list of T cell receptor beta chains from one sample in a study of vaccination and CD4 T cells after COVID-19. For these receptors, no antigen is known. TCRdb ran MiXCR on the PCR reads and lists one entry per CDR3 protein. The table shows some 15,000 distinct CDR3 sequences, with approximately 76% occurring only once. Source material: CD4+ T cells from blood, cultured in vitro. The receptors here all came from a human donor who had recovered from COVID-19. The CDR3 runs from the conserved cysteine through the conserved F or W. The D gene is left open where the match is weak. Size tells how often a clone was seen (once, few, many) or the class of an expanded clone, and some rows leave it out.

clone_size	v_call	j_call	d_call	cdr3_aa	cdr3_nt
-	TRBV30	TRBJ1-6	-	CAWSRVNSPLHF	TGTGCCTGGTCGCGGGTTAATTCACCCCTCCACTTT
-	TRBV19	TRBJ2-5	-	CASRRDRLLQETQYF	TGTGCCAGTAGGCGGGACCGCCTCTTACAAGAGACCCAGTACTTC
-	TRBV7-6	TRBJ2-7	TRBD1	CASSPTGAKGYEQYF	TGTGCCAGCAGTCCCACAGGGGCTAAAGGCTACGAGCAGTACTTC
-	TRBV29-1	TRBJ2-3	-	CSVRHGGGTDTQYF	TGCAGCGTTCGCCATGGTGGGGGAACAGATACGCAGTATTTT
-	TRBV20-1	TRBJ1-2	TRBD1	CSALAQGAVGYTF	TGCAGTGCCCTAGCACAGGGGGCGGTTGGCTACACCTTC
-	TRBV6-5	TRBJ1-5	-	CASSYSRWWASSQPQHF	TGTGCCAGCAGTTACTCGAGATGGTGGGCGTCATCCCAGCCCCAGCATTTT
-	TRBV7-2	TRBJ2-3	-	CASSSTGEVKKTQYF	TGTGCCAGCAGCTCTACAGGGGAGGTTAAGAAAACGCAGTATTTT
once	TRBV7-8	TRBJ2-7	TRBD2	CASSLGGTSGREQYF	TGTGCCAGCAGCTTAGGGGGGACTAGCGGGAGGGAGCAGTACTTC
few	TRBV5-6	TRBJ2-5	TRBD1	CASSFDRVETQYF	TGTGCCAGCAGCTTTGACAGGGTCGAGACCCAGTACTTC
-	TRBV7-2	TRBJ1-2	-	CASSFPQGEDYGYTF	TGTGCCAGCAGCTTTCCCCAGGGAGAGGACTATGGCTACACCTTC
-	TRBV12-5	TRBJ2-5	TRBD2	CASGPGLASQETQYF	TGTGCTAGTGGTCCGGGACTAGCGTCCCAAGAGACCCAGTACTTC
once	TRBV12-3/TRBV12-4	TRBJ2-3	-	CASSLVLASDTQYF	TGTGCCAGCAGTTTAGTGTTAGCCTCAGATACGCAGTATTTT
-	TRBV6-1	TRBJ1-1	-	CASSRNGGPGTEAFF	TGTGCCAGCAGCCGCAATGGGGGTCCGGGCACTGAAGCTTTTTTT
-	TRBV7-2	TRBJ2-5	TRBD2	CASSLGGGRMAETQYF	TGTGCCAGCAGCTTAGGTGGCGGGAGGATGGCGGAGACCCAGTACTTC
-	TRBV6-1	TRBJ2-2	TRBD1	CASTSGGANTGELFF	TGTGCCAGCACCTCAGGGGGCGCGAACACCGGGGAGCTGTTTTTT
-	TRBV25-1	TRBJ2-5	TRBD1	CASARAGTGEGTQYF	TGTGCCAGCGCCCGGGCCGGGACAGGTGAGGGGACCCAGTACTTC